The next 23 T cell receptor beta chains were all read from a single sample in a study of shared clonotypes between healthy human individuals (dated by TCRdb to the early 2020s). The library was generated by the immunoSEQ multiplex PCR assay. The immuneACCESS repertoire file appears here via TCRdb, limited to in-frame rearrangements. These files lack a portion of the clones; in checked studies, under half of the deficit traces to unresolved V genes, and the cause of the others is not known. The sample table records 400,000 or so clones; roughly 96% of these occur just once. The biggest ten clones account for around 0.32% of the sample. The sequencing input was memory CD8+ T cells sorted from blood. According to the study, the label for this sample's cell subset or site signals: CD45RO+ cells pooled with CCR7-negative TemRA cells. The receptors stem from a man aged 25 to 40 in good health.

The CDR3 DNA follows: TGTGCCAGCAGCGTACTGAATCGGGAGGTGTTCTTC. Its translation is CASSVLNREVFF. The V and J genes are TRBV9 and TRBJ2-1; 7 bases align to TRBD2. Trimming at V came to 1 base and at J to 15 bases, leaving 7 bases not matched to a gene. The V gene's germline CDR1 is SGDLS and CDR2 YYNGEE. This CDR3 has 12 residues. The full variable domain, its missing parts supplied by reference TRBV9 and TRBJ2-1, is DSGVTQTPKHLITATGQRVTLRCSPRSGDLSVYWYQQSLDQGLQFLIQYYNGEERAKGNILERFSAQQFPDLHSELNLSSLELGDSALYFCASSVLNREVFFGPGTRLTVL.

The chain uses TRBV27 and TRBJ2-1, with 11 bases lining up with TRBD1. The germline V gene has CDR1 MNHEY and CDR2 SMNVEV (reference sequence). The V and J ends lost 10 bases and 5 bases, in that order; junction bases with no gene match: 7. The CDR3 covers 14 residues. The CDR3 coding sequence is TGTGCCACAACCCGGGACAGGGGGAACAATGAGCAGTTCTTC. It specifies CATTRDRGNNEQFF.

The chain uses TRBV6-5 and TRBJ2-3; the D gene could be TRBD1 or TRBD2 (5 bases each). Trimming pared 6 bases from V and 2 bases from J, leaving 12 bases between. Germline V gene data show CDR1 as MNHEY and CDR2 as SVGAGI. The CDR3 totals 14 residues. The CDR3 sequence is CASRYKGTTDTQYF. CDR3 sequence (DNA): TGTGCCAGCAGGTATAAAGGGACCACAGATACGCAGTATTTT.

This clone was observed many times. This sequence joins TRBV7-2 and TRBJ2-1; tentative D call: TRBD2 (6 bases). The length of the CDR3 is 18 residues. Germline CDR1 and CDR2: SGHTA and FQGNSA. V dropped 2 bases and J dropped 4 bases, with 21 bases sitting between them. CDR3 in DNA: TGTGCCAGCAGCTTATCCGCTCTGGCGGGATGGTCGTACAATGAGCAGTTCTTC. Protein sequence: CASSLSALAGWSYNEQFF. Together with reference TRBV7-2 and TRBJ2-1, the CDR3 gives the full variable domain: GAGVSQSPSNKVTEKGKDVELRCDPISGHTALYWYRQSLGQGLEFLIYFQGNSAPDKSGLPSDRFSAERTGGSVSTLTIQRTQQEDSAVYLCASSLSALAGWSYNEQFFGPGTRLTVL.

The genes are TRBV7-9 and TRBJ2-2, with D hard to call. V lost 3 bases to trimming and J lost 5 bases, with 10 bases between them. Per the germline V gene, CDR1 is SEHNR and CDR2 is FQNEAQ (reference sequence). The CDR3 spans 14 residues. The CDR3 region is CASSFAPNTGELFF. DNA of the CDR3: TGTGCCAGCAGCTTTGCTCCCAATACCGGGGAGCTGTTTTTT.

In DNA form, the CDR3 reads TGCGCCAGCAGCTATCGGGACAGATCCTCTGGGGCCAACGTCCTGACTTTC. Translating gives CASSYRDRSSGANVLTF. The genes are TRBV5-1 and TRBJ2-6, with 7 bases matching TRBD1. V shed 3 bases and J 0 bases; nucleotides not matched to a gene: 6. The CDR3 has 17 residues. Germline-derived CDR1 and CDR2 are SGHRS and YFSETQ.

This clone came up once. The chain combines TRBV19 with TRBJ2-4, with D perhaps matching TRBD1 (5 bases). Germline-derived CDR1 and CDR2 are LNHDA and SQIVND (reference sequence). Trimming stripped 3 bases from V and 4 bases from J, with 13 bases between. The CDR3 is made up of 15 amino acids. The CDR3 sequence is CASSIQGYAKNIQYF. CDR3 bases: TGTGCCAGTAGTATTCAGGGATACGCGAAAAACATTCAGTACTTC.

The chain couples TRBV5-1 to TRBJ2-1; 7 bases are shared with TRBD1. The germline V gene has CDR1 SGHRS and CDR2 YFSETQ. The CDR3 length is 17 residues. V gave up 4 bases and J gave up 7 bases; unmatched junction bases: 17. CDR3 DNA: TGCGCCAGCAGCCCGGGACAGTCCTACATCCCTCGGAATGAGCAGTTCTTC. It specifies CASSPGQSYIPRNEQFF.

The rearrangement uses TRBV13 and TRBJ2-7; 13 nucleotides match TRBD2. From germline, CDR1 is PRHDT and CDR2 FYEKMQ (reference sequence). This CDR3 is built from 15 residues. The junction had 5 bases not matched to a gene; V was cut back by 2 bases and J by 7 bases. CDR3 coding DNA: TGTGCCAGCAGCTTACGGCGACTAGCGGGAGGAGAGCAGTACTTC. Its translation: CASSLRRLAGGEQYF.

This chain connects TRBV30 to TRBJ1-4; a weak D match, TRBD1 (6 bases). Germline-derived CDR1 and CDR2 are GTSNPN and SVGIG (reference sequence). The germline V and J ends were trimmed by 3 bases and 8 bases, with 10 bases remaining between them. CDR3 length: 12 residues. This chain's CDR3 is CAWRRDREKLFF. The CDR3, as DNA: TGTGCCTGGAGGAGAGACAGGGAAAAACTGTTTTTT.

The V gene is TRBV19, the J gene TRBJ2-5; no clear D gene. Germline loops: CDR1 LNHDA, CDR2 SQIVND (reference sequence). CDR3 length: 13 residues. Between the trimmed V and J ends, which lost 6 bases and 2 bases, there was a span of 10 bases. For the CDR3, the DNA is TGTGCCAGTAGCGGAGCACCGCAAGAGACCCAGTACTTC. It codes for CASSGAPQETQYF.

The V gene is TRBV10-2, the J gene TRBJ2-7, with 8 bases fitting TRBD1. V was clipped by 6 bases and J by 2 bases; unmatched bases: 6. Germline V CDR1 and CDR2: WSHSY, SAAADI. CDR3 length: 14 amino acids. The CDR3 spells CASRTGTGAYEQYF. The CDR3 DNA sequence: TGCGCCAGCAGAACCGGGACAGGAGCCTACGAGCAGTACTTC.

This clone was found once. The junction departs from the called germline gene at one end, perhaps through a read error. The chain employs TRBV5-6 and TRBJ1-2; TRBD1 is a possible D gene (5 bases). CDR3 length: 11 amino acids. Looked up from germline, CDR1 is SGHDT and CDR2 is YYEEEE. The CDR3 here is CASSLGTQAVF. In DNA, the CDR3 is TGTGCCAGCAGCTTGGGGACACAGGCCGTCTTC.

The chain recombines TRBV28 with TRBJ2-4; D possibly corresponds to TRBD1 (5 bases). Germline values: CDR1 MDHEN, CDR2 SYDVKM. Trimming shortened V by 3 bases and J by 5 bases, and 17 bases separated the two germline ends. The CDR3 covers 16 residues. CDR3 DNA sequence: TGTGCCAGCAGTTTTCAGTCGGGCAGGGTGCAAAACATTCAGTACTTC. It yields the protein CASSFQSGRVQNIQYF.

Details on this clone: The sample carries other DNA sequences with the same CDR3. The chain uses TRBV11-2 and TRBJ2-7; D uncertain. The CDR3 runs to 11 residues. Germline values: CDR1 SGHAT, CDR2 FQNNGV. V lost 6 bases to trimming and J lost 3 bases, with 6 bases between them. CDR3: CASSLNYEQYF. CDR3 DNA: TGTGCCAGCAGTTTAAACTACGAGCAGTACTTC.

The chain couples TRBV6-6 to TRBJ2-7; TRBD2 aligns across 8 bases. This CDR3 contains 14 residues. V shed 6 bases, J shed 5 bases, and the junction held 9 bases outside the gene matches. Germline V gene lookup returns CDR1 MNHNY and CDR2 SVGAGI (reference sequence). The CDR3 reads CASSPGLGIHEQYF. The CDR3 DNA reads as TGTGCCAGCAGCCCGGGACTAGGCATTCACGAGCAGTACTTC.

The CDR3, as DNA: TGTGCCAGCAGCGTGTCTCCAGAGACCCAGTACTTC. Amino acid sequence: CASSVSPETQYF. The chain has TRBV2 and TRBJ2-5; D gene ambiguous. Germline loops: CDR1 SNHLY, CDR2 FYNNEI. This CDR3 contains 12 residues. V lost 6 bases, J lost 4 bases, and 9 bases lay in between.

The rearrangement joins TRBV9 to TRBJ2-7; D tentatively fits TRBD1 or TRBD2 (5 bases each). V dropped 3 bases and J dropped 3 bases, with 10 bases sitting between them. CDR1 and CDR2 from the germline V gene are SGDLS and YYNGEE. The CDR3 runs 13 residues. CDR3 sequence (DNA): TGTGCCAGCAGCGCTTGGGACGGCTACGAGCAGTACTTC. Its translation: CASSAWDGYEQYF.

The chain recombines TRBV18 with TRBJ1-5; possibly TRBD1 for D (6 bases). Germline CDR1 and CDR2: KGHSH and LQKENI. Trimming shortened V by 3 bases and J by 6 bases, and 18 bases separated the two germline ends. The CDR3 has 16 amino acids. The CDR3 reads CASSPYDTGSSQPQHF. CDR3 DNA sequence: TGTGCCAGCTCACCCTACGATACAGGGAGTTCTCAGCCCCAGCATTTT.

J is TRBJ2-3 and V is TRBV9; 11 bases line up with TRBD1. Germline loops: CDR1 SGDLS, CDR2 YYNGEE. The CDR3 has 17 residues. V was pared by 6 bases and J by 10 bases, with 19 bases of the junction left unmatched. CDR3 coding DNA: TGTGCCAGCACGAGGACAGGGGGCGCCCTGCGGTGGGATGCGCAGTATTTT. It specifies CASTRTGGALRWDAQYF.

This clone is a singleton in its sample. The V call is TRBV14, the J call TRBJ2-3; 14 bases align to TRBD2. The CDR3 covers 18 residues. Germline CDR1 and CDR2: SGHDN and FVKESK. The trim removed 1 base at V and 5 bases at J, leaving 8 bases unmatched. The CDR3 sequence is CASSQGGTSGSRGDTQYF. DNA of the CDR3: TGTGCCAGCAGCCAAGGCGGGACTAGCGGGAGTCGAGGAGATACGCAGTATTTT.

This chain joins TRBV5-6 and TRBJ2-7; 8 bases fit TRBD2. V lost 6 bases, J lost 2 bases, and 13 bases stayed unmatched. The CDR3 runs to 16 residues. The germline CDR1 and CDR2 sequences are SGHDT and YYEEEE. The CDR3 loop reads CASTPRGGPRPYEQYF. DNA for the CDR3: TGTGCCAGCACCCCTCGCGGGGGGCCGCGCCCCTACGAGCAGTACTTC.

The chain has TRBV11-2 and TRBJ1-2, with 8 bases aligning to TRBD1. The CDR3 loop spans 14 amino acids. Germline trimming cut 4 bases from V and 7 bases from J; bases unmatched to any gene: 8. Germline CDR1 is SGHAT and CDR2 is FQNNGV. Written as DNA, the CDR3 is TGTGCCAGCAGCTCAAATCGACAGGGGCCTGGCTACACCTTC. This sequence encodes CASSSNRQGPGYTF. Using reference TRBV11-2 and TRBJ1-2 for the parts outside the CDR3, the full variable domain is EAGVAQSPRYKIIEKRQSVAFWCNPISGHATLYWYQQILGQGPKLLIQFQNNGVVDDSQLPKDRFSAERLKGVDSTLKIQPAKLEDSAVYLCASSSNRQGPGYTFGSGTRLTVV.